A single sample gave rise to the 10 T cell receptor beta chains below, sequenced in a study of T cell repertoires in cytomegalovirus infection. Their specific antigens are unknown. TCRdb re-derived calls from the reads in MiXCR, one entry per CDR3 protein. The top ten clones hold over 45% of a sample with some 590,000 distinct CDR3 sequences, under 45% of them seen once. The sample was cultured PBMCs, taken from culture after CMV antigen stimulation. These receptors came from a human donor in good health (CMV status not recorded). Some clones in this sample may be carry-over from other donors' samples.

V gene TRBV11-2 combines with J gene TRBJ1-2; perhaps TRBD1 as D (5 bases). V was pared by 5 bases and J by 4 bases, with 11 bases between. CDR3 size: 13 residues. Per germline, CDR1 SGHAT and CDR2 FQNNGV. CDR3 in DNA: TGTGCCAGCAGCCCGGGGGGATTCTATGGCTACACCTTC. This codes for CASSPGGFYGYTF.

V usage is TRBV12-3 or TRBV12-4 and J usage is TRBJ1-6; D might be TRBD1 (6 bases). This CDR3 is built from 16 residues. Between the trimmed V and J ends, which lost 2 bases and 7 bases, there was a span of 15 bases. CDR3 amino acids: CASSLLKSGTNSPLHF. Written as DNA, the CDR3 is TGTGCCAGCAGTTTATTGAAGTCAGGGACAAATTCACCCCTCCACTTT.

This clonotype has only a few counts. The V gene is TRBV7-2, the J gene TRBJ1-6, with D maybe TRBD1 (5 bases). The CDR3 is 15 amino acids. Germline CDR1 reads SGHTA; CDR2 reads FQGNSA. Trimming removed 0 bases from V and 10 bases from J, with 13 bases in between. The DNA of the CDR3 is TGTGCCAGCAGCTTAGCCACCCCGGGGCCATCACCCCTCCACTTT. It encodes CASSLATPGPSPLHF.

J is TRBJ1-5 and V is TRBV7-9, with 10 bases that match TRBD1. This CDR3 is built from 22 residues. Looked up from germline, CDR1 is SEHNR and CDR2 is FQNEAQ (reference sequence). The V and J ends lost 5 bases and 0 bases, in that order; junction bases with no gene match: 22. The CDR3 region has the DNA TGTGCCAGCAGCACCAATAGGGACAGGGGTTACATCCGCTCGTATAGCAATCAGCCCCAGCATTTT. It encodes CASSTNRDRGYIRSYSNQPQHF.

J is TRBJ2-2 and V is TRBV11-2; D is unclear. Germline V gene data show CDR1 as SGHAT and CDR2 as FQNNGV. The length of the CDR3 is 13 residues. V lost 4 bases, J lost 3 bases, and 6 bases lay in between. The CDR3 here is CASSSRYTGELFF. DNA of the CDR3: TGTGCCAGCAGCTCAAGATACACCGGGGAGCTGTTTTTT. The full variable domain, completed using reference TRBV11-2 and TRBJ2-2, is EAGVAQSPRYKIIEKRQSVAFWCNPISGHATLYWYQQILGQGPKLLIQFQNNGVVDDSQLPKDRFSAERLKGVDSTLKIQPAKLEDSAVYLCASSSRYTGELFFGEGSRLTVL.

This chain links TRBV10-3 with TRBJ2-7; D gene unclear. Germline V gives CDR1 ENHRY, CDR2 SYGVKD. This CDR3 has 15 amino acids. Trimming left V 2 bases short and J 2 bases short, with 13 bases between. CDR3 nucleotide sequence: TGTGCCATCAGTGAGCCCCGGAAGCGCGCCTACGAGCAGTACTTC. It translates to CAISEPRKRAYEQYF.

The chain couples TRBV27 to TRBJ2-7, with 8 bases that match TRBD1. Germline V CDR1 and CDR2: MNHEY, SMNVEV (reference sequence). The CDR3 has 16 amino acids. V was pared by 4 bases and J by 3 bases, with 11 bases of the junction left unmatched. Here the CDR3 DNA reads TGTGCCAGCAGTTCCCCTCAGGGGGCGAACATCTACGAGCAGTACTTC. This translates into CASSSPQGANIYEQYF.

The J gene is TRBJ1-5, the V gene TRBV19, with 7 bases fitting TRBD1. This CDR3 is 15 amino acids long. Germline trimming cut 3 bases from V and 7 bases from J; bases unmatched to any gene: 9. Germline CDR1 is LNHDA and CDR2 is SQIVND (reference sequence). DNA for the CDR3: TGTGCCAGTAGTATCAATGGACAGGCACGGCAGCCCCAGCATTTT. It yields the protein CASSINGQARQPQHF.

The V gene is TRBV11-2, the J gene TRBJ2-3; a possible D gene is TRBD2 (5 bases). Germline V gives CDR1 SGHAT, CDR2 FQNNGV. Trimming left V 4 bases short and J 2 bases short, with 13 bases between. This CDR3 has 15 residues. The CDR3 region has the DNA TGTGCCAGCAGCTCGAGCGGAGGCCTCACAGATACGCAGTATTTT. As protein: CASSSSGGLTDTQYF. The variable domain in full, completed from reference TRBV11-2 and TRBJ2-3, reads EAGVAQSPRYKIIEKRQSVAFWCNPISGHATLYWYQQILGQGPKLLIQFQNNGVVDDSQLPKDRFSAERLKGVDSTLKIQPAKLEDSAVYLCASSSSGGLTDTQYFGPGTRLTVL.

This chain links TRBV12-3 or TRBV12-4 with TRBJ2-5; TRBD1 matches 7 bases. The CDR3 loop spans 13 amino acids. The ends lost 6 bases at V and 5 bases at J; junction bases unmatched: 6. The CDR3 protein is CASSTGQRETQYF. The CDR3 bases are TGTGCCAGCAGCACGGGACAGAGGGAGACCCAGTACTTC.